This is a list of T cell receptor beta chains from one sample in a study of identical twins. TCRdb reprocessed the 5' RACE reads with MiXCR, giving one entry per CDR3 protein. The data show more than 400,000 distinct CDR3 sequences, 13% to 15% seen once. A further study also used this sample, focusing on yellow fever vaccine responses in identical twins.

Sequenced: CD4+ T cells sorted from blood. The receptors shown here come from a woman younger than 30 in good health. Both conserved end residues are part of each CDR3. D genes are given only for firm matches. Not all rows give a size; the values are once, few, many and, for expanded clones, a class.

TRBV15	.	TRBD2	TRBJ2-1	TGTGCCACCAGCCGCTTAGCGGGATCCTCCTACAATGAGCAGTTCTTC	CATSRLAGSSYNEQFF
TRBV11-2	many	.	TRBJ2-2	TGTGCCAGCAGCCACGGCAACACCGGGGAGCTGTTTTTT	CASSHGNTGELFF
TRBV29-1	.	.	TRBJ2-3	TGCAGCGTTGTTGGGCTTCAGAAAGAGACAGATACGCAGTATTTT	CSVVGLQKETDTQYF
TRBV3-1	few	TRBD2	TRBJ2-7	TGTGCCAGCAGCCAACTTAGCGGGAGGCCCTACGAGCAGTACTTC	CASSQLSGRPYEQYF
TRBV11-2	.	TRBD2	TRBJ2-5	TGTGCCAGCAGCATTACCCGACTAGCGGGGGGGCGCGGGGAGACCCAGTACTTC	CASSITRLAGGRGETQYF
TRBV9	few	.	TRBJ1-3	TGTGCCAGCAGCGTAGCAGCCTCGCCCGGAAACACCATATATTTT	CASSVAASPGNTIYF
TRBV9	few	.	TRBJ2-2	TGTGCCAGCAGCGTAGTTGCCAGACACACCGGGGAGCTGTTTTTT	CASSVVARHTGELFF
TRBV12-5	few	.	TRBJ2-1	TGTGCTAGTGGTTTGGTACTCGGAAGGGCCTCCTACAATGAGCAGTTCTTC	CASGLVLGRASYNEQFF
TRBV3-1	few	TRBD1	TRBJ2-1	TGTGCCAGCAGCCTGGGACAGGCGGGGAATGAGCAGTTCTTC	CASSLGQAGNEQFF
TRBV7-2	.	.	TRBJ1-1	TGTGCCAGCAGCGAACGACCCGTCCGCGAAGCTTTCTTT	CASSERPVREAFF
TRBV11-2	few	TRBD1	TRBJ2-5	TGTGCCAGCAGGACTCTAAAGGGACAGGCCTTCGAGACCCAGTACTTC	CASRTLKGQAFETQYF
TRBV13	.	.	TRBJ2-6	TGTGCCAGCAGCTCCCCACTACACTCTGGGGCCAACGTCCTGACTTTC	CASSSPLHSGANVLTF
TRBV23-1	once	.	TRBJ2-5	TGCGCCAGCAGTCATAGGGCTGCCGGGGAGACCCAGTACTTC	CASSHRAAGETQYF
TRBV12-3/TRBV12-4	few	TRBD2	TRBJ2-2	TGTGCCAGCAGTTTATTCCTCGCGGGAGGACGGACCGGGGAGCTGTTTTTT	CASSLFLAGGRTGELFF
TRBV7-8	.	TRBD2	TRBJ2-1	TGTGCCAGCAGCCCGCAGGGACTAGCGGTGACCAATGAGCAGTTCTTC	CASSPQGLAVTNEQFF
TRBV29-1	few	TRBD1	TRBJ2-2	TGCAGCGTTGAAGAACAGGGGGTGATGGCCGGGGAGCTGTTTTTT	CSVEEQGVMAGELFF
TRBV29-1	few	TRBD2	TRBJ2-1	TGCAGCGTTGTTTCGGGGGGGGGCCCCTACAATGAGCAGTTCTTC	CSVVSGGGPYNEQFF
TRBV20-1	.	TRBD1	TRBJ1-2	TGCAGTGCTTGGTCAGGGGGTAACTATGGCTACACCTTC	CSAWSGGNYGYTF
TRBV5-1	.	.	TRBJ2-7	TGCGCCAGCAGCTTGGTGGCCCAGGGCAACGAGCAGTACTTC	CASSLVAQGNEQYF
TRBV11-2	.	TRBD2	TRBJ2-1	TGTGCCAGCAGCTTAGGGAGATTAGCGGGACTCAATGAGCAGTTCTTC	CASSLGRLAGLNEQFF
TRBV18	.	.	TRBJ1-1	TGTGCCAGCGCCCCAGCACAGGGCGCTTCGAACACTGAAGCTTTCTTT	CASAPAQGASNTEAFF
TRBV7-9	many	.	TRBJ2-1	TGTGCCAGCAGCACCCGGGACACCAACTCCTACAATGAGCAGTTCTTC	CASSTRDTNSYNEQFF
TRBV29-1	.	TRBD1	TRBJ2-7	TGCAGCGTTGGGACAGGGGTGACCTACGAGCAGTACTTC	CSVGTGVTYEQYF
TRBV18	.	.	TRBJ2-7	TGTGCCAGCTCACCACCCCGGGGCGAGCAGTACTTC	CASSPPRGEQYF
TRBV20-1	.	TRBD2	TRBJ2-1	TGCAGTGCTAGAGATCATGGGGCTAGCGGGTTCGTGTTCTTC	CSARDHGASGFVFF
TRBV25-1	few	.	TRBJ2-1	TGTGCCAGCTTTTGGGGGATAGGAACCTACAATGAGCAGTTCTTC	CASFWGIGTYNEQFF
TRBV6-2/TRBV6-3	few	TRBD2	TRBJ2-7	TGTGCCAGCAGTTACGTTAGCGGGAGCAGTGAGCAGTACTTC	CASSYVSGSSEQYF
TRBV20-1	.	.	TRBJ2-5	TGCAGTGCTAGAGGTTTTAAACAGGACCAAGAGACCCAGTACTTC	CSARGFKQDQETQYF
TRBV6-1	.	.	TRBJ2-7	TGTGCCAGCAGTGAAGGAGGGGTTTTGTACGAGCAGTACTTC	CASSEGGVLYEQYF
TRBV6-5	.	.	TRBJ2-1	TGTGCCAGCAGTTACCCGGCCCCGGGGTCCTACAATGAGCAGTTCTTC	CASSYPAPGSYNEQFF
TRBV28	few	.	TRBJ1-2	TGTGCCAGCAGGGCACACGGGCAAAGCAACTATGGCTACACCTTC	CASRAHGQSNYGYTF
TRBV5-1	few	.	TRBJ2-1	TGCGCCAGCAGCCTCAGGGGGGCGGGAGTCAATGAGCAGTTCTTC	CASSLRGAGVNEQFF
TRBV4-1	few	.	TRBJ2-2	TGCGCCAGCAGCCAAGATCAAGGGGGGGGCCAATGGACCGGGGAGCTGTTTTTT	CASSQDQGGGQWTGELFF
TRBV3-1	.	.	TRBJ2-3	TGTGCCAGCAGCCAAGATAGGACTAAGAGCACAGATACGCAGTATTTT	CASSQDRTKSTDTQYF
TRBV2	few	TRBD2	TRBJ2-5	TGTGCCAGCAGTGCTACCACTAGCGGGAGGATCGAGACCCAGTACTTC	CASSATTSGRIETQYF
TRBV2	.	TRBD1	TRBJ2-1	TGTGCCAGCAGCGACAGGGGCCTAACCTACAATGAGCAGTTCTTC	CASSDRGLTYNEQFF
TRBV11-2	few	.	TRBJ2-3	TGTGCCAGCAGCTTATATTCTCGAGGACTGGTTGTGGCGCAGCTAGACTCCACAGATACGCAGTATTTT	CASSLYSRGLVVAQLDSTDTQYF
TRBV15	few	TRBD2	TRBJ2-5	TGTGCCACCAGCAGAGTACTAGCGCAGGAGACCCAGTACTTC	CATSRVLAQETQYF
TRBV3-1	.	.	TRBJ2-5	TGTGCCAGCAGCCAATGGGTCCTCCGCCGAACTCAAGAGACCCAGTACTTC	CASSQWVLRRTQETQYF
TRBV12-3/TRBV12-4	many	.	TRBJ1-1	TGTGCCAGCAGTTTACAACAGGGGAACACTGAAGCTTTCTTT	CASSLQQGNTEAFF
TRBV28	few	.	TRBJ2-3	TGTGCCAGCAGTTTGGGAATATTAGCTGGCACAGATACGCAGTATTTT	CASSLGILAGTDTQYF
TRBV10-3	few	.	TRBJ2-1	TGTGCCATCAGTGAGTCGAGTCAAGGTGAGCAGTTCTTC	CAISESSQGEQFF
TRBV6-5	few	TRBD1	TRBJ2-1	TGTGCCAGCAGTTACTCTGGGACAGGGCTTCGCAATGAGCAGTTCTTC	CASSYSGTGLRNEQFF
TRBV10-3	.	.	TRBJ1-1	TGTGCCACCCGGACAGTCACTGAAGCTTTCTTT	CATRTVTEAFF
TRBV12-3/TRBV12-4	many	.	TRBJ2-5	TGTGCCAGCAGTAAAAGTGAGGGCGAAAAAGAGACCCAGTACTTC	CASSKSEGEKETQYF
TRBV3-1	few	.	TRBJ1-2	TGTGCCAGCAGCCAAGATTATTCTAACAGCGGCTACACCTTC	CASSQDYSNSGYTF
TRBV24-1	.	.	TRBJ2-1	TGTGCCACCAGTGAATTCGGAAGGATCGATGAGCAGTTCTTC	CATSEFGRIDEQFF
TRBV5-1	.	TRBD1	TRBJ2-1	TGCGCCAGCGGGACAGGGGGCATCTACAATGAGCAGTTCTTC	CASGTGGIYNEQFF
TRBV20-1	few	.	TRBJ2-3	TGCAGTGCTAGAGCGGGCCTAAGCACAGATACGCAGTATTTT	CSARAGLSTDTQYF
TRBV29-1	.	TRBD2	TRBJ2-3	TGCAGCGTTGTTGAGCGGGGGGACCCAGATACGCAGTATTTT	CSVVERGDPDTQYF
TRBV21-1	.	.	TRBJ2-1	TGTGCCAGCAGCAAAAAGGCTCAGTCAGGACCGGGACAGGGTTTCGGTTGGGGTTACAATGAGCAGTTCTTC	CASSKKAQSGPGQGFGWGYNEQFF
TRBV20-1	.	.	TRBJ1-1	TGCAGTGCTAGACTGGGGGGCCTTGGGAACACTGAAGCTTTCTTT	CSARLGGLGNTEAFF
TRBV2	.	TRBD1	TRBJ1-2	TGTGCCAGCAGCTTGAGGACAGGGGAATTTGGCTACACCTTC	CASSLRTGEFGYTF
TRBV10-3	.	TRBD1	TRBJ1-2	TGTGCCACGAGTCCGGGACAAGGAGAACAGGGGGGGTATGGCTACACCTTC	CATSPGQGEQGGYGYTF